The 2 T cell receptor beta chains below all came from one sample that was sequenced in a study of cytomegalovirus exposure and HLA in healthy donors. Profiled with immunoSEQ multiplex PCR; TCRdb holds only in-frame clones, not every one. Among roughly 250,000 clones, approximately 83% were seen once, and the ten largest hold about 1.2%. The sample taken for sequencing was PBMCs. These receptors were obtained from a woman aged 30 to 39 in good health and CMV-seropositive.

The V and J genes are TRBV18 and TRBJ1-1, with D unclear. Germline values: CDR1 KGHSH, CDR2 LQKENI. The germline V and J ends were trimmed by 3 bases and 1 base, with 12 bases remaining between them. This CDR3 contains 15 residues. CDR3 loop: CASSPLTEGNTEAFF. The CDR3 bases are TGTGCCAGCTCACCCCTAACGGAGGGGAACACTGAAGCTTTCTTT.

To note about this clone: The same CDR3 arises from other DNA sequences in this sample as well. This sequence joins TRBV30 and TRBJ1-5; 9 bases line up with TRBD1. Germline-derived CDR1 and CDR2 are GTSNPN and SVGIG (reference sequence). V dropped 3 bases and J dropped 4; count of bases not matched to a gene: 1. This CDR3 is 13 amino acids long. CDR3 nucleotides: TGTGCCTGGAGCGGACAGGGGAATCAGCCCCAGCATTTT. Translated, it gives CAWSGQGNQPQHF.